The 17 T cell receptor beta chains given below trace back to one sample, sequenced in a study of T-cell reconstitution after alpha-beta-depleted transplantation in children. Construction of the TCRbeta library involved unique molecular identifiers. One entry per CDR3 protein, called by TCRdb with MiXCR from the PCR reads. The sample has over 70,000 distinct CDR3 sequences, less than 15% seen once. The sequences come from PBMCs from the stem cell graft donor, collected from the stem cell graft. Receptor source: a human donor who donated a stem cell graft to a child with inherited bone marrow failure.

This chain connects TRBV7-6 to TRBJ2-1, with TRBD2 matching 9 bases. The V gene end was trimmed by 5 bases and the J gene end by 8 bases; junction bases not matched to a gene: 4. CDR1 is SGHVS and CDR2 is FNYEAQ in the germline V gene. CDR3 size: 13 residues. CDR3 region: CASSEGLADEQFF. The CDR3 DNA is TGTGCCAGCAGCGAGGGACTAGCCGATGAGCAGTTCTTC.

This clonotype was counted ten times or more. The chain carries TRBV20-1 and TRBJ2-6, with D uncertain. This CDR3 is built from 15 residues. Deletions cut 3 bases from V and 1 base from J, with 10 bases between. Germline V gene data show CDR1 as DFQATT and CDR2 as SNEGSKA (reference sequence). The CDR3: CSARQRPSGANVLTF. As DNA, the CDR3 is TGCAGTGCTAGGCAGAGACCATCTGGGGCCAACGTCCTGACTTTC.

This clonotype has at least ten counts. The chain links TRBV20-1 to TRBJ1-2, with 7 bases fitting TRBD1. The CDR3 consists of 15 residues. Losses at the gene ends were 0 bases for V and 2 bases for J; bases not matched to a gene: 6. Germline V gene lookup returns CDR1 DFQATT and CDR2 SNEGSKA (reference sequence). CDR3 DNA: TGCAGTGCTAGAGATGGGAGGGGGCGGAACTATGGCTACACCTTC. It codes for CSARDGRGRNYGYTF.

The chain combines TRBV20-1 with TRBJ2-4; D possibly corresponds to TRBD1 (8 bases). Germline V lookup: CDR1 DFQATT, CDR2 SNEGSKA (reference sequence). The CDR3 has 15 residues. Trimming took off 6 bases at V and 5 bases at J, with 20 bases between the two ends. CDR3 in amino acids: CSAPWGGGQENIQYF. CDR3 bases: TGCAGTGCGCCATGGGGGGGGGGACAGGAAAACATTCAGTACTTC.

This clonotype was seen many times. The chain uses TRBV2 and TRBJ2-5, with 7 bases matching TRBD2. J lost 2 bases, V lost 8 bases, and 8 bases had no gene match. This CDR3 comprises 14 residues. CDR1 SNHLY and CDR2 FYNNEI come from the germline V gene. The CDR3 loop is CASGGDLTQETQYF. The CDR3 coding sequence is TGTGCCAGCGGGGGGGACTTGACACAAGAGACCCAGTACTTC.

This clonotype was seen many times. A junction end diverges from the germline sequence, so it may reflect a read error. The rearrangement joins TRBV5-1 to TRBJ2-1; the D gene is possibly TRBD1 (7 bases). The CDR3 has 16 residues. Germline V gene lookup returns CDR1 SGHRS and CDR2 YFSETQ. CDR3 loop: CASSHGRGASSNEQFF. The CDR3 DNA follows: TGCGCCAGCAGCCATGGCAGGGGGGCGTCCTCCAATGAGCAGTTCTTC.

This clonotype was detected many times. V is TRBV12-3 or TRBV12-4 and J is TRBJ2-3; D perhaps matches TRBD2 (5 bases). The CDR3 is made up of 15 amino acids. V lost 5 bases and J lost 0, with 12 bases in between. The CDR3 region is CASSLRVASTDTQYF. The CDR3 DNA is TGTGCCAGCAGTCTACGGGTAGCGAGCACAGATACGCAGTATTTT.

This clonotype was counted ten times or more. This chain joins TRBV4-3 and TRBJ2-3, with a tentative D call TRBD2 (6 bases). CDR3 length: 15 residues. Between the trimmed V and J ends, which lost 5 bases and 3 bases, there was a span of 15 bases. Germline V gene sequence: CDR1 LGHNA, CDR2 YSLEER. The CDR3 is CASSYGLKKTDTQYF. The DNA for the CDR3 is TGCGCCAGCAGCTACGGACTAAAAAAAACAGATACGCAGTATTTT.

There are many counts of this clonotype. The V call is TRBV7-2, the J call TRBJ1-3, with 8 bases matching TRBD1. The CDR3 totals 14 residues. Germline V gives CDR1 SGHTA, CDR2 FQGNSA. The V and J ends lost 5 bases and 4 bases, in that order; junction bases with no gene match: 4. The CDR3 spells CASSQQGGGNTIYF. CDR3 coding DNA: TGTGCCAGCAGCCAACAGGGGGGAGGAAACACCATATATTTT.

The chain uses TRBV6-5 and TRBJ2-7; 7 nucleotides line up with TRBD1. V lost 9 bases to trimming and J lost 4 bases; unmatched junction nucleotides: 9. This CDR3 spans 13 amino acids. CDR1 and CDR2 (germline): MNHEY, SVGAGI. The CDR3 spells CARGKGQFYEQYF. The DNA of the CDR3 is TGTGCCAGGGGGAAGGGACAGTTTTACGAGCAGTACTTC.

This clonotype was picked up a small number of times. The chain combines TRBV19 with TRBJ1-5; D uncertain. The germline gives CDR1 LNHDA, CDR2 SQIVND (reference sequence). The CDR3 is 13 residues long. Trimming left V 3 bases short and J 7 bases short, with 10 bases between. Here the CDR3 reads CASSMAIDQPQHF. The CDR3 DNA reads as TGTGCCAGTAGTATGGCCATCGACCAGCCCCAGCATTTT.

This clonotype was counted many times. J is TRBJ2-3 and V is TRBV7-8; TRBD1 matches 7 bases. The CDR3 has 17 amino acids. Germline values: CDR1 SGHVS, CDR2 FQNEAQ. J was trimmed by 2 bases and V by 4 bases; bases with no gene match: 12. CDR3 nucleotides: TGTGCCAGCAGCTACGGACAGGCCGCTGCACTCACAGATACGCAGTATTTT. The encoded protein is CASSYGQAAALTDTQYF. The whole variable domain, remainder taken from reference TRBV7-8 and TRBJ2-3, is GAGVSQSPRYKVAKRGQDVALRCDPISGHVSLFWYQQALGQGPEFLTYFQNEAQLDKSGLPSDRFFAERPEGSVSTLKIQRTQQEDSAVYLCASSYGQAAALTDTQYFGPGTRLTVL.

This clonotype was detected many times. The chain has TRBV20-1 and TRBJ2-1, with TRBD2 identical over 10 bases. CDR1 is DFQATT, CDR2 SNEGSKA, per germline (reference sequence). Losses at the gene ends were 6 bases for V and 10 bases for J; bases not matched to a gene: 24. CDR3 length: 18 amino acids. CDR3 sequence (DNA): TGCAGTGCCCTGGCTCCTCTAGCGGGAGCGGGGGTTGAGGGCGAGCAGTTCTTC. Translation: CSALAPLAGAGVEGEQFF.

This clonotype was seen repeatedly, ten times or more. This rearrangement joins TRBV7-3 to TRBJ1-1; possible D gene TRBD1, 5 bases. This CDR3 has 13 residues. The ends were cut back, 8 bases at V and 7 bases at J, with 17 bases in the middle. The germline CDR1 and CDR2 sequences are SGHTA and FQGTGA. The CDR3 protein is CASGRRGDSEAFF. The CDR3 DNA follows: TGTGCCAGCGGACGGAGAGGGGATAGTGAAGCTTTCTTT.

This clonotype appeared many times. The rearrangement uses TRBV20-1 and TRBJ2-3; possibly TRBD1 or TRBD2 for D (6 bases each). Trimming shortened V by 0 bases and J by 6 bases, and 16 bases separated the two germline ends. The germline CDR1 and CDR2 sequences are DFQATT and SNEGSKA (reference sequence). The CDR3 totals 15 residues. DNA of the CDR3: TGCAGTGCTAGAGATCCCACGGGGGCAGGGGATACGCAGTATTTT. Its translation is CSARDPTGAGDTQYF.

This clonotype was found many times. The chain joins TRBV12-3 or TRBV12-4 to TRBJ1-5; D might be TRBD1 (6 bases). The CDR3 contains 13 residues. With 5 bases removed from V and 3 bases from J, the gap between germline ends came to 8 bases. CDR3 sequence: CASSLGHNQPQHF. The CDR3 DNA follows: TGTGCCAGCAGTCTGGGACACAATCAGCCCCAGCATTTT.

This clonotype was recorded a few times. The V call is TRBV14, the J call TRBJ2-1; 9 positions agree with TRBD2. The CDR3 length is 15 residues. Germline V CDR1 and CDR2: SGHDN, FVKESK. After removal of 4 bases from V and 9 bases from J, the junction contained 10 bases not matched to a gene. The CDR3 loop is CASSRGGGASLEQFF. As DNA, the CDR3 is TGTGCCAGCAGCCGCGGCGGGGGGGCCTCTCTTGAGCAGTTCTTC.